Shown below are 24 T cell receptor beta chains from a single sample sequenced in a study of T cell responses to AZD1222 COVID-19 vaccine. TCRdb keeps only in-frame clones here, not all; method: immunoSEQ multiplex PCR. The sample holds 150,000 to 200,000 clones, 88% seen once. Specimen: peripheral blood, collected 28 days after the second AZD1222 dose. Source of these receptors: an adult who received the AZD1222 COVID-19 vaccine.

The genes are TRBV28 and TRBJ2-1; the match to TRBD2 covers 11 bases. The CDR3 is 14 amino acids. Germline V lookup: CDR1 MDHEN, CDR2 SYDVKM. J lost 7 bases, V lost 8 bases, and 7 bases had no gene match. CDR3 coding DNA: TGTGCCAGCCTGACTAGCGGGAAGTATAATGAGCAGTTCTTC. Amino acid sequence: CASLTSGKYNEQFF.

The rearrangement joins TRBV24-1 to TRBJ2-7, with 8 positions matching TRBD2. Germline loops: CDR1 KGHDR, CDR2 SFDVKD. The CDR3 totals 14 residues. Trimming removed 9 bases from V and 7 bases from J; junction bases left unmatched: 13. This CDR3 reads CATSISGGPGEQYF. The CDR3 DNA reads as TGTGCCACCTCGATCTCGGGAGGGCCGGGGGAGCAGTACTTC.

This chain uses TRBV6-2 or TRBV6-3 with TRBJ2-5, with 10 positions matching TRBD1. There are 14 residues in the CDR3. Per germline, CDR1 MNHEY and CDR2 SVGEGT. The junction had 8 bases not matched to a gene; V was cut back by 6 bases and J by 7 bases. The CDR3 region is CASSLGTGVATQYF. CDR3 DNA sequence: TGTGCCAGCAGCCTTGGGACAGGGGTCGCGACCCAGTACTTC.

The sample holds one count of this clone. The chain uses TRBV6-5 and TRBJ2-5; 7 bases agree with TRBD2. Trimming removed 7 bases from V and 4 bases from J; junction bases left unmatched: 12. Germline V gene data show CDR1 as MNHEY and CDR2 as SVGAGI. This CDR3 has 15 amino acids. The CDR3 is CASIADGRPGETQYF. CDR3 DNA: TGTGCCAGCATCGCCGACGGGAGGCCGGGAGAGACCCAGTACTTC.

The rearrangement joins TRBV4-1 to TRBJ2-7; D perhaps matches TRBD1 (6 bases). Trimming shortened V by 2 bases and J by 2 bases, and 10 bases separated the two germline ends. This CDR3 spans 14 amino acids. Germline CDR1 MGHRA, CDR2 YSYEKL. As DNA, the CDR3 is TGCGCCAGCAGCCAACCTGGGACAACCTACGAGCAGTACTTC. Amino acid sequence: CASSQPGTTYEQYF.

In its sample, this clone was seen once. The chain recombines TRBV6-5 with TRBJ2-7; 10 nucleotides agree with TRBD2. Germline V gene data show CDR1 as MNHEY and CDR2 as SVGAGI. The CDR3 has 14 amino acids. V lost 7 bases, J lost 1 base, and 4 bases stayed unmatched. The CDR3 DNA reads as TGTGCCAGCAAGGGGACTAGCGCTTCCTACGAGCAGTACTTC. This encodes CASKGTSASYEQYF.

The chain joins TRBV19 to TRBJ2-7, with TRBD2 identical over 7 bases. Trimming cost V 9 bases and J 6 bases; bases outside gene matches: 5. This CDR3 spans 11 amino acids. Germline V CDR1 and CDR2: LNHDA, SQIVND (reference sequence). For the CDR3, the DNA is TGTGCCAGCGGGAGGAGCGGCGAGCAGTACTTC. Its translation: CASGRSGEQYF.

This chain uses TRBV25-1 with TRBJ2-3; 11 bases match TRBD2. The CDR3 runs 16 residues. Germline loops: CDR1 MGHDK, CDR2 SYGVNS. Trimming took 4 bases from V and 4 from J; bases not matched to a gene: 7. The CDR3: CASSAPLAGGSDTQYF. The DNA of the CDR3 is TGTGCCAGCAGTGCCCCCCTAGCGGGAGGCTCAGATACGCAGTATTTT.

CDR3 sequence (DNA): TGTGCCAGCAGCCAAGAATCGGTAGGGGTGTACGAGCAGTACTTC. The encoded protein is CASSQESVGVYEQYF. This chain links TRBV4-2 with TRBJ2-7; possibly TRBD1 for D (5 bases). This CDR3 comprises 15 residues. CDR1 and CDR2 (germline): LGHNA, YNFKEQ. The V end was cut by 0 bases, the J end by 4 bases, with 13 bases between.

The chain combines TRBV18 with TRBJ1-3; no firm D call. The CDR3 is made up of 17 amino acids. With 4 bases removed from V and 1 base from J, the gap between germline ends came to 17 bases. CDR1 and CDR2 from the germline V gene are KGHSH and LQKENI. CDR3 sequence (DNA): TGTGCCAGCTCACGAAGCTTCGTGGGAGATTCTGGAAACACCATATATTTT. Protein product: CASSRSFVGDSGNTIYF.

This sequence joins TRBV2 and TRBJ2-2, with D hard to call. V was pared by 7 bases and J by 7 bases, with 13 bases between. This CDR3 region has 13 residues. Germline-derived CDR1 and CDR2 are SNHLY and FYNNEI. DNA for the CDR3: TGTGCCAGCACTCCTGTGCTTGGCGGGGAGCTGTTTTTT. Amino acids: CASTPVLGGELFF.

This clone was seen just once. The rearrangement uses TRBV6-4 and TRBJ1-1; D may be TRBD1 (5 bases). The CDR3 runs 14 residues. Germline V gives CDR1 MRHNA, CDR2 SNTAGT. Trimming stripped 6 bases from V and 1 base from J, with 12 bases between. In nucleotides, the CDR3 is TGTGCCAGCAGCCAGGGACCGCCGAACACTGAAGCTTTCTTT. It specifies CASSQGPPNTEAFF.

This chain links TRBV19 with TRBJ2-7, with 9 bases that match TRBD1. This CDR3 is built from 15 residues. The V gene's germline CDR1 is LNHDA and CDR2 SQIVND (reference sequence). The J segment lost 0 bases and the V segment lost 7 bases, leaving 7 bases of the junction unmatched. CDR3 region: CASTPTGGASYEQYF. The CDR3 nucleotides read TGTGCCAGTACTCCGACAGGGGGGGCCTCCTACGAGCAGTACTTC. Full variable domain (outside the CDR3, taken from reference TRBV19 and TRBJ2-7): DGGITQSPKYLFRKEGQNVTLSCEQNLNHDAMYWYRQDPGQGLRLIYYSQIVNDFQKGDIAEGYSVSREKKESFPLTVTSAQKNPTAFYLCASTPTGGASYEQYFGPGTRLTVT.

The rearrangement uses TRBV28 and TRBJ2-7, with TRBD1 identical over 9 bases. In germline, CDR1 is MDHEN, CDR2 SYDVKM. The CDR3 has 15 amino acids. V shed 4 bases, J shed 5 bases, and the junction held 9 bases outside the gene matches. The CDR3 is CASSSTGGASNEQYF. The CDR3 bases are TGTGCCAGCAGTTCCACAGGGGGCGCTTCTAACGAGCAGTACTTC.

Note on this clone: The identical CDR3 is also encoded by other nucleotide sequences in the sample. The CDR3 protein is CATSDPGKYNEQFF. The CDR3 DNA is TGTGCCACCAGTGATCCCGGGAAGTACAATGAGCAGTTCTTC. The chain carries TRBV24-1 and TRBJ2-1; perhaps TRBD2 as D (5 bases). CDR3 length: 14 amino acids. The V gene lost 3 bases and the J gene lost 4 bases, with 9 bases spanning the gap. CDR1 KGHDR and CDR2 SFDVKD come from the germline V gene.

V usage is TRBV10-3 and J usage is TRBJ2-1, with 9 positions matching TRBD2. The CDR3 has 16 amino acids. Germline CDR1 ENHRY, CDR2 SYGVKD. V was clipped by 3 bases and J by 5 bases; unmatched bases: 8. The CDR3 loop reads CAISDSTLAGNNEQFF. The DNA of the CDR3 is TGTGCCATCAGTGATTCGACCCTAGCGGGAAACAATGAGCAGTTCTTC.

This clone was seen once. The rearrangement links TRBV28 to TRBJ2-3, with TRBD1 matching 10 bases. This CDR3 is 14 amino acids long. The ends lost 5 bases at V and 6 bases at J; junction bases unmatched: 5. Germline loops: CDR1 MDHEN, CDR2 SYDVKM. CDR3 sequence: CASSLPGQGDTQYF. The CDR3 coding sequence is TGTGCCAGCAGTCTCCCGGGACAGGGGGATACGCAGTATTTT.

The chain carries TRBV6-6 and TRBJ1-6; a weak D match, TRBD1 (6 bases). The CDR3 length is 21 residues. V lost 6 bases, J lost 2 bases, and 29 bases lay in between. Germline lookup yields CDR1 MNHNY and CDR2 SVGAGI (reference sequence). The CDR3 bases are TGTGCCAGCAGCCCGAGGGGGGGGGCGCTGACAAGCGGGGCCTATAATTCACCCCTCCACTTT. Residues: CASSPRGGALTSGAYNSPLHF.

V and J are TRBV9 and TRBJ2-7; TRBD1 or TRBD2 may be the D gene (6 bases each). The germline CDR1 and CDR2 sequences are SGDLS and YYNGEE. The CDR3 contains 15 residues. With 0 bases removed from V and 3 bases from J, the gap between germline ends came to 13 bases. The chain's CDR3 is CASSVAEGDGYEQYF. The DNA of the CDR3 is TGTGCCAGCAGCGTAGCGGAGGGGGACGGCTACGAGCAGTACTTC.

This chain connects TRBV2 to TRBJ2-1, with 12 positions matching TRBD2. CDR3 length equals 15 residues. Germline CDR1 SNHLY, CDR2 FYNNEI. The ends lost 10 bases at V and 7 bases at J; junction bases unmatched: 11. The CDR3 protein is CATPQTSGRMNEQFF. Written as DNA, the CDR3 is TGTGCCACCCCCCAAACTAGCGGGAGGATGAATGAGCAGTTCTTC.

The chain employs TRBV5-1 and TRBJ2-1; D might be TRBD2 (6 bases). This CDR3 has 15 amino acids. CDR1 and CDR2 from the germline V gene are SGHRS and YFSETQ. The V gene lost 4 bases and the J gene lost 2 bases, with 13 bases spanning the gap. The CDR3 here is CASSLVAVTYNEQFF. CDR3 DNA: TGCGCCAGCAGCCTCGTAGCGGTCACCTACAATGAGCAGTTCTTC.

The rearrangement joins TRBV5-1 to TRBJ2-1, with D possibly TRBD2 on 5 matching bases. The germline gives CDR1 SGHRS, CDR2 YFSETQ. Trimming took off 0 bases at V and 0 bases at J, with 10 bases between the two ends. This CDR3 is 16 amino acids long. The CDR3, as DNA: TGCGCCAGCAGCTTGGTCGCGGGTAGCTCCTACAATGAGCAGTTCTTC. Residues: CASSLVAGSSYNEQFF.

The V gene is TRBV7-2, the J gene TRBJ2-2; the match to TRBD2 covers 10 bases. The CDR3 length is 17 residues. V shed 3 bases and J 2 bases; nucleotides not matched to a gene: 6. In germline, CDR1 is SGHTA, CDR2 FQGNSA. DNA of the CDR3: TGTGCCAGCAGCTTGCGTAGCGGGAGGCCCAACACCGGGGAGCTGTTTTTT. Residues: CASSLRSGRPNTGELFF.

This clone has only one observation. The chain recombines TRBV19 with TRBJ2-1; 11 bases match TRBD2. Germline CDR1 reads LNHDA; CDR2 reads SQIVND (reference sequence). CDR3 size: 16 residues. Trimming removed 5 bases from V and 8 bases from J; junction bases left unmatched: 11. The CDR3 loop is CASSPTTSGIGYEQFF. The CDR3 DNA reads TGTGCCAGTAGTCCCACGACTAGCGGGATAGGCTATGAGCAGTTCTTC. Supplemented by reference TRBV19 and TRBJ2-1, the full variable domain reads DGGITQSPKYLFRKEGQNVTLSCEQNLNHDAMYWYRQDPGQGLRLIYYSQIVNDFQKGDIAEGYSVSREKKESFPLTVTSAQKNPTAFYLCASSPTTSGIGYEQFFGPGTRLTVL.